The clone carrying this T cell receptor (beta chain) was observed many times. No antigen is known for it. Germline trimming cut 1 base from V and 4 bases from J; bases unmatched to any gene: 1. The CDR3 consists of 13 residues. In germline, CDR1 is SGHKS, CDR2 YYEKEE (reference sequence). These data are taken from a study of post-analysis software for immune sequencing data. Study-level findings and limits: When patients were compared with controls, four or five TRBV segments were more frequent, TRBV5-6, TRBV5-1 and TRBV20-1 among them.

Carried by the TCR beta cDNA libraries were unique molecular identifiers. TCRdb re-analysed the PCR reads in MiXCR, keeping a single row per CDR3 protein. The sample lists some 190,000 distinct CDR3 sequences, roughly 28% occurring once. The chain links TRBV5-5 to TRBJ1-2, with TRBD1 identical over 7 bases. The clonotype comes from a girl under 18 with multiple sclerosis. Sequenced sample: blood. CDR3: CASSLWDSYGYTF. The CDR3 DNA reads as TGTGCCAGCAGCTTGTGGGACAGCTATGGCTACACCTTC.